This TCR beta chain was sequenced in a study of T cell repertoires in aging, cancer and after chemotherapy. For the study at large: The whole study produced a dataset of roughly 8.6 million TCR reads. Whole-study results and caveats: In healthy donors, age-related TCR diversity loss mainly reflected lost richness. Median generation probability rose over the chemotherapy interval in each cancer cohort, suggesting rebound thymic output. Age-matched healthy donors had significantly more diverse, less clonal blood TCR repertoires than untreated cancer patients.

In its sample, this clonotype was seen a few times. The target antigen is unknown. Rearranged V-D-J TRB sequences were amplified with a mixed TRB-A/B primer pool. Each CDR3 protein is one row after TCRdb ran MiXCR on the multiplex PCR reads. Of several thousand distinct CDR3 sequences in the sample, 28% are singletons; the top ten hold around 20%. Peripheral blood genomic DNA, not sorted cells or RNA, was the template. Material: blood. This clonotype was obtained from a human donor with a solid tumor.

This CDR3 reads CASSFSGLIYEQYF. The CDR3 nucleotides read TGTGCCAGCAGTTTTTCAGGGCTGATCTACGAGCAGTACTTC. The chain carries TRBV12-3 or TRBV12-4 and TRBJ2-7, with TRBD1 as a possible D gene (5 bases). The CDR3 covers 14 residues. V was clipped by 3 bases and J by 3 bases, with 12 bases between them.